The T cell receptor (beta chain) under discussion was sequenced for a study of T cells in localized non-small cell lung cancer. Worth noting for this clone: Its target is unknown.

Here immunoSEQ multiplex PCR was the method, and the copy in TCRdb shows in-frame clones only, minus some. This table has about 40,000 clones, 81% appearing once. Germline V gene data show CDR1 as LNHDA and CDR2 as SQIVND (reference sequence). Between the trimmed V and J ends, which lost 4 bases and 7 bases, there was a span of 2 bases. This CDR3 has 10 residues. Findings of the study overall: Density of T cells in blood, when higher, went with longer overall survival. The study found T cell clonality highest in uninvolved adjacent lung, above tumor. The appearance of a median about 62 of the top 100 tumor clones was seen in adjacent lung.

This material consisted of peripheral blood mononuclear cells, taken before any cancer treatment. The chain employs TRBV19 and TRBJ1-5; no clear D gene. The sequence was obtained from a male donor aged 60 or over with stage II lung adenocarcinoma. Written as DNA, the CDR3 is TGTGCCAGTAGTAGACAGCCCCAGCATTTT. This encodes CASSRQPQHF.